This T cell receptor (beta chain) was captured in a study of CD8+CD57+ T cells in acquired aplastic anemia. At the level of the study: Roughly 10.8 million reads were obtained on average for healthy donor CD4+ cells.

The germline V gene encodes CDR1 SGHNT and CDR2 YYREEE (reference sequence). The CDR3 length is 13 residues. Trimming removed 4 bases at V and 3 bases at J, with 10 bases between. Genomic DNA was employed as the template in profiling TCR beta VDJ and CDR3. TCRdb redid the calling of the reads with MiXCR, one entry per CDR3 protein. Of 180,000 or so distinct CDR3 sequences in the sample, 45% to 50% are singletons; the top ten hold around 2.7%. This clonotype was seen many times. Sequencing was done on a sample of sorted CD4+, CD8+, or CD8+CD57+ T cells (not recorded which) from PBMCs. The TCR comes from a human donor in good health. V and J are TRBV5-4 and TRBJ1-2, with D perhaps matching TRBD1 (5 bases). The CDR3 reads CASSPGRDYGYTF. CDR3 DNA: TGTGCCAGCAGCCCAGGGAGGGACTATGGCTACACCTTC.